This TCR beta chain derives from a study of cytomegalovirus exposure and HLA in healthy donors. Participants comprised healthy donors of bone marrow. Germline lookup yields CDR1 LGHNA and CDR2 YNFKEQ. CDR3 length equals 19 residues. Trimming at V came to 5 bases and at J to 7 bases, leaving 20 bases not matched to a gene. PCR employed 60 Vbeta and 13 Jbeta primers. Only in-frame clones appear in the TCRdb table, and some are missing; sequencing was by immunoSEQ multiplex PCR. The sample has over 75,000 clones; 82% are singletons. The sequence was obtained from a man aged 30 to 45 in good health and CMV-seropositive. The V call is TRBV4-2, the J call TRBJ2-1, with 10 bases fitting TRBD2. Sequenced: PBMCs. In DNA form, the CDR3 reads TGTGCCAGCAGCATCGAACTCCCGCGGACTAGCGGATTAGGGAATGAGCAGTTCTTC. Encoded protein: CASSIELPRTSGLGNEQFF.